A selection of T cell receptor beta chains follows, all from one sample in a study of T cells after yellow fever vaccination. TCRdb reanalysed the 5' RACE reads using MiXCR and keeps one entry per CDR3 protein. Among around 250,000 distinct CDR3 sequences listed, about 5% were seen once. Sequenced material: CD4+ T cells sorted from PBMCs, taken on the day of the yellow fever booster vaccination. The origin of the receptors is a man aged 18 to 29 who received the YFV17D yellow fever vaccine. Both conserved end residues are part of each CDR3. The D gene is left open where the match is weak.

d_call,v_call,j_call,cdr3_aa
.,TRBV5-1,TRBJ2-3,CASSLLGGQSTDTQYF
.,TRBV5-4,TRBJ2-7,CASSLEPVQRLYEQYF
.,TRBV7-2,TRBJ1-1,CASSVGIMNTEAFF
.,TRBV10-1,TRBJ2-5,CASIEETQYF
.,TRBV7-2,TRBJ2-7,CASNFFGGPSEEQYF
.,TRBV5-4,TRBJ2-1,CASSADLGDYNEQFF
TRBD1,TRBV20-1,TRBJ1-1,CSASSPGTGAMNTEAFF
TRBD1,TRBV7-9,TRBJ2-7,CASSLRGTAYEQYF
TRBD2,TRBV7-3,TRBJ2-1,CASSLGTSSYNEQFF
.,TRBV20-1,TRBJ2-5,CSASPSRTQYF
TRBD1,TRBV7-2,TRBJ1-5,CASDPTPGGEQPQHF
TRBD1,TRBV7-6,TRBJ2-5,CASRKGTEETQYF
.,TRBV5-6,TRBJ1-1,CASSLVAGGGTEAFF
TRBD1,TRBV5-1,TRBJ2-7,CASSWSGQGVYEQYF
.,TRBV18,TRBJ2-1,CASSPSHRRRQPEQFF
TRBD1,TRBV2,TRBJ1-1,CASSDFGTANTEAFF
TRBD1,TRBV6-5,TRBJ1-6,CASSYTGQGNSPLHF
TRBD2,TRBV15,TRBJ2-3,CATSRRLAGGGDTQYF
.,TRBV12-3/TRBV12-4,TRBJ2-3,CASSLGYTDTQYF
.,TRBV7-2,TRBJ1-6,CASSPTLRVTSPLHF
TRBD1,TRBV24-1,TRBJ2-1,CATSEAPGQHNYNEQFF
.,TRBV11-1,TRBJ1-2,CASSLALWDLFRYTF
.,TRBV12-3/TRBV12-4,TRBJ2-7,CASRKLMEGTYEQYF
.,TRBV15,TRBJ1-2,CATSRDFPRLDGYTF
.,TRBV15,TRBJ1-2,CATSPSPGSYVDYGYTF
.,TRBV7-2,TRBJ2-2,CASSLARQLGELFF
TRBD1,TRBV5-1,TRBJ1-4,CASSSTGPELFF
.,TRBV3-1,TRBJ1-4,CASSLSGGPNEKLFF
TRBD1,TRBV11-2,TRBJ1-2,CASSPELRDRVLDGYTF
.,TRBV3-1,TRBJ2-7,CASSQNPHGSYEQYF
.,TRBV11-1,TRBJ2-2,CASSLRRLQGHTGELFF
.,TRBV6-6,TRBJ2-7,CASSYSLGRSYEQYF
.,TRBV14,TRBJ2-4,CASSQAGAENIQYF
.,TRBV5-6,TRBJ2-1,CASSWGAERQFF
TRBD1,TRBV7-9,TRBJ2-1,CASSPQSPQAGKGALRSYNEQFF
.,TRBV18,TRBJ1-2,CASSPGGGLYYGYTF
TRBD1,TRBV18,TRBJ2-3,CASSPPDRVGHTDTQYF